These 24 T cell receptor beta chains were all obtained from the same sample, sequenced in a study of cytomegalovirus exposure and HLA in healthy donors. Amplification used 60 Vbeta primers and 13 Jbeta primers. Assay used: immunoSEQ multiplex PCR; TCRdb lists only in-frame clones, some missing. The top ten hold roughly 5.7% of the sample, which has over 60,000 clones, just under 75% seen once. The sequencing sample was made of PBMCs. These receptors were obtained from a woman aged 25 to 45 in good health and CMV-seronegative.

The chain carries TRBV13 and TRBJ2-3; the D gene is possibly TRBD2 (5 bases). The CDR3 spans 16 residues. The V gene lost 3 bases and the J gene lost 0 bases, with 13 bases spanning the gap. Germline values: CDR1 PRHDT, CDR2 FYEKMQ (reference sequence). CDR3 in amino acids: CASSFPPLASTDTQYF. The CDR3 DNA reads TGTGCCAGCAGCTTCCCCCCGCTAGCTAGCACAGATACGCAGTATTTT.

This chain joins TRBV5-8 and TRBJ1-2, with D unresolved. The CDR3 is 17 amino acids. The V and J ends lost 0 bases and 7 bases respectively, with 22 bases between them. The V gene's germline CDR1 is SGHTS and CDR2 YDEGEE. CDR3 amino acids: CASSLDGTMAFRGGYTF. The CDR3 nucleotides read TGTGCCAGCAGCTTGGACGGAACTATGGCTTTCCGGGGTGGCTACACCTTC.

The chain couples TRBV6-5 to TRBJ1-1, with TRBD1 as a possible D gene (5 bases). The V gene's germline CDR1 is MNHEY and CDR2 SVGAGI. V was cut by 3 bases and J by 3 bases, with 8 bases left in between. The CDR3 totals 13 residues. CDR3 region: CASSYSGYTEAFF. CDR3 in DNA: TGTGCCAGCAGTTATTCAGGGTACACTGAAGCTTTCTTT.

The chain couples TRBV4-2 to TRBJ1-2; D might be TRBD1 (6 bases). Trimming removed 2 bases from V and 4 bases from J, with 14 bases in between. The germline gives CDR1 LGHNA, CDR2 YNFKEQ. The CDR3 runs 15 residues. The CDR3 coding sequence is TGTGCCAGCAGCCAACGAACAGGGCAGAGCTATGGCTACACCTTC. Translated: CASSQRTGQSYGYTF.

The chain links TRBV5-1 to TRBJ1-1; D not resolved. Germline V gene sequence: CDR1 SGHRS, CDR2 YFSETQ. The V end lost 2 bases, the J end lost 0 bases, and 5 bases lay between the germline ends. The CDR3 consists of 13 residues. CDR3 DNA: TGCGCCAGCAGCTTAGAGTTGAACACTGAAGCTTTCTTT. It yields the protein CASSLELNTEAFF.

The chain couples TRBV11-2 to TRBJ1-5, with 7 bases aligning to TRBD1. Germline V gene lookup returns CDR1 SGHAT and CDR2 FQNNGV. The CDR3 has 13 residues. Trimming at V came to 1 base and at J to 11 bases, leaving 5 bases not matched to a gene. The CDR3 DNA reads TGTGCCAGCAGCTTAGGACAGGGTTTGGCCCAGCATTTT. Translated, it gives CASSLGQGLAQHF.

Of note for this clone: Other DNA sequences in this specimen translate into the identical CDR3. The V call is TRBV6-5, the J call TRBJ1-5; D may be TRBD1 (6 bases). Trimming removed 6 bases at V and 2 bases at J, with 8 bases between. This CDR3 contains 13 residues. CDR1 MNHEY and CDR2 SVGAGI come from the germline V gene. The DNA of the CDR3 is TGTGCCAGCAGCCGACAGGGCAATCAGCCCCAGCATTTT. Translating it yields CASSRQGNQPQHF.

The rearrangement links TRBV30 to TRBJ2-3; tentative D call: TRBD2 (5 bases). Trimming pared 0 bases from V and 2 bases from J, leaving 9 bases between. Per germline, CDR1 GTSNPN and CDR2 SVGIG (reference sequence). The CDR3 is 14 amino acids. DNA for the CDR3: TGTGCCTGGAGTGTTGACGGGGACACAGATACGCAGTATTTT. Protein: CAWSVDGDTDTQYF.

This clone has only one observation. The chain has TRBV6-6 and TRBJ2-1; D is perhaps TRBD1 (6 bases). Germline lookup yields CDR1 MNHNY and CDR2 SVGAGI (reference sequence). V lost 6 bases to trimming and J lost 4 bases, with 16 bases between them. The CDR3 is made up of 15 amino acids. The CDR3 reads CASRHRDTIYNEQFF. CDR3 in DNA: TGTGCCAGCAGGCACCGGGACACAATTTACAATGAGCAGTTCTTC.

The rearrangement uses TRBV7-8 and TRBJ2-3; 7 bases fit TRBD1. This CDR3 comprises 17 residues. Germline V CDR1 and CDR2: SGHVS, FQNEAQ. J lost 5 bases, V lost 5 bases, and 16 bases had no gene match. CDR3 sequence (DNA): TGTGCCAGCAGCCCTAACCCCGGGACAGTCGGAGAAGATACGCAGTATTTT. It yields the protein CASSPNPGTVGEDTQYF.

V is TRBV6-5 and J is TRBJ2-7; TRBD2 might be the D (6 bases). The CDR3 has 14 residues. The germline V gene has CDR1 MNHEY and CDR2 SVGAGI. Trimming shortened V by 2 bases and J by 1 base, and 9 bases separated the two germline ends. The CDR3 DNA reads TGTGCCAGCAGTTACGAGGAGGGGTCCTACGAGCAGTACTTC. Translating gives CASSYEEGSYEQYF.

The chain employs TRBV5-1 and TRBJ2-3, with TRBD2 identical over 8 bases. The CDR3 has 13 residues. V was pared by 2 bases and J by 4 bases, with 0 bases of the junction left unmatched. CDR1 is SGHRS, CDR2 YFSETQ, per germline. CDR3 loop: CASSFGRADTQYF. The CDR3 DNA reads as TGCGCCAGCAGCTTCGGGAGGGCAGATACGCAGTATTTT.

This clone was observed a few times. The CDR3 protein is CAWSGSDRAINQPQHF. The CDR3 DNA reads as TGTGCCTGGAGTGGCTCGGACAGGGCAATCAATCAGCCCCAGCATTTT. V is TRBV30 and J is TRBJ1-5; 8 positions agree with TRBD1. Germline CDR1 GTSNPN, CDR2 SVGIG (reference sequence). Losses at the gene ends were 1 base for V and 3 bases for J; bases not matched to a gene: 8. The CDR3 totals 16 residues.

This chain uses TRBV30 with TRBJ1-1; D uncertain. The CDR3 extends over 13 amino acids. The V gene lost 3 bases and the J gene lost 3 bases, with 11 bases spanning the gap. In germline, CDR1 is GTSNPN, CDR2 SVGIG (reference sequence). CDR3 sequence: CAWRGDGDTEAFF. The CDR3 bases are TGTGCCTGGAGGGGAGATGGGGACACTGAAGCTTTCTTT.

V and J are TRBV18 and TRBJ1-5, with 7 bases aligning to TRBD1. The CDR3 sequence is 16 residues long. The germline V gene encodes CDR1 KGHSH and CDR2 LQKENI. The junction had 11 bases not matched to a gene; V was cut back by 3 bases and J by 6 bases. The CDR3, as DNA: TGTGCCAGCTCACCTAGGGGGCCCCCCGAAGGTCAGCCCCAGCATTTT. It encodes CASSPRGPPEGQPQHF.

The chain uses TRBV2 and TRBJ2-1, with a tentative D call TRBD1 (5 bases). The CDR3 covers 15 residues. V lost 2 bases and J lost 4, with 12 bases in between. Germline CDR1 SNHLY, CDR2 FYNNEI. The CDR3 reads CASSERQGRYNEQFF. DNA of the CDR3: TGTGCCAGCAGTGAAAGGCAGGGAAGGTACAATGAGCAGTTCTTC.

This clone appeared a few times. J is TRBJ1-4 and V is TRBV7-9, with 10 bases that match TRBD1. J lost 8 bases, V lost 5 bases, and 5 bases had no gene match. Germline loops: CDR1 SEHNR, CDR2 FQNEAQ (reference sequence). The CDR3 runs to 14 residues. CDR3 in DNA: TGTGCCAGCAGCGCGGGACAGGGGAGCGAAAAACTGTTTTTT. Protein: CASSAGQGSEKLFF.

This clone was observed once. The chain couples TRBV4-1 to TRBJ2-1, with TRBD1 matching 12 bases. After removal of 3 bases from V and 8 bases from J, the junction contained 5 bases not matched to a gene. This CDR3 is 15 amino acids long. Per the germline V gene, CDR1 is MGHRA and CDR2 is YSYEKL. CDR3 in amino acids: CASSQGQGAKDEQFF. CDR3 sequence (DNA): TGCGCCAGCAGCCAGGGACAGGGGGCGAAGGATGAGCAGTTCTTC.

The genes are TRBV7-3 and TRBJ2-1, with 9 positions matching TRBD2. The V segment lost 3 bases and the J segment 2 bases; nucleotides outside the gene matches: 2. Germline-derived CDR1 and CDR2 are SGHTA and FQGTGA. The CDR3 length is 15 residues. CDR3 in amino acids: CASSFSGSAYNEQFF. The CDR3 DNA sequence: TGTGCCAGCAGCTTTAGCGGGAGCGCCTACAATGAGCAGTTCTTC.

This clone was picked up a small number of times. The chain has TRBV25-1 and TRBJ2-5, with 14 bases identical to TRBD2. V lost 8 bases, J lost 4 bases, and 9 bases stayed unmatched. CDR1 and CDR2 from the germline V gene are MGHDK and SYGVNS. The CDR3 spans 16 residues. The chain's CDR3 is CASASPGLAGVETQYF. The CDR3 region has the DNA TGTGCCAGCGCATCGCCGGGACTAGCGGGAGTAGAGACCCAGTACTTC.

This chain connects TRBV6-5 to TRBJ2-1, with a tentative D call TRBD2 (5 bases). Germline loops: CDR1 MNHEY, CDR2 SVGAGI. The CDR3 runs 15 residues. Trimming pared 2 bases from V and 7 bases from J, leaving 15 bases between. CDR3: CASSYGLAEENEQFF. For the CDR3, the DNA is TGTGCCAGCAGTTACGGTCTAGCAGAGGAGAATGAGCAGTTCTTC.

For the CDR3, the DNA is TGTGCCAGCAGCGTAGAAGGGACAGGCTACGAGCAGTACTTC. This codes for CASSVEGTGYEQYF. The rearrangement uses TRBV9 and TRBJ2-7, with 8 bases matching TRBD1. The V and J ends lost 0 bases and 3 bases, in that order; junction bases with no gene match: 2. From germline, CDR1 is SGDLS and CDR2 YYNGEE. The CDR3 is 14 amino acids. Full variable domain (missing parts from reference TRBV9 and TRBJ2-7): DSGVTQTPKHLITATGQRVTLRCSPRSGDLSVYWYQQSLDQGLQFLIQYYNGEERAKGNILERFSAQQFPDLHSELNLSSLELGDSALYFCASSVEGTGYEQYFGPGTRLTVT.

In its sample, this clone was seen a few times. The V gene is TRBV7-2, the J gene TRBJ2-5, with 8 bases matching TRBD2. CDR3 length: 16 amino acids. J lost 9 bases, V lost 2 bases, and 14 bases had no gene match. Germline V gives CDR1 SGHTA, CDR2 FQGNSA. The CDR3: CASSLNPAGASWAQYF. The CDR3 nucleotides are TGTGCCAGCAGCTTAAATCCAGCGGGGGCCTCGTGGGCCCAGTACTTC.

The chain carries TRBV30 and TRBJ2-7; 7 nucleotides match TRBD2. V gave up 0 bases and J gave up 6 bases; unmatched junction bases: 8. The CDR3 has 14 residues. The V gene's germline CDR1 is GTSNPN and CDR2 SVGIG (reference sequence). The CDR3 here is CAWSVGGGNGEQYF. DNA for the CDR3: TGTGCCTGGAGTGTTGGGGGGGGGAACGGCGAGCAGTACTTC.